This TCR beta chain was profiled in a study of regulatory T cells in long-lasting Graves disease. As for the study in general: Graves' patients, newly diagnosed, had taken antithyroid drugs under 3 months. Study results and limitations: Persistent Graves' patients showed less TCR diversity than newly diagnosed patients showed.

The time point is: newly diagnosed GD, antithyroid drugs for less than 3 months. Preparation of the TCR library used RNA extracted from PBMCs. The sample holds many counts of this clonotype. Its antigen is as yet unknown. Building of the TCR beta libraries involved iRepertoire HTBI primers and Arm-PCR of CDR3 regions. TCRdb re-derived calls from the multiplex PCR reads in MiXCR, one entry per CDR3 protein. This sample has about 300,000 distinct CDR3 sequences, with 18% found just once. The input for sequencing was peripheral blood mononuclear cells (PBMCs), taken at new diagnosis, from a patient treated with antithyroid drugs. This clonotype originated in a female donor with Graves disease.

The CDR3 region has the DNA TGTGCCAGCAGTACAACAGGGATGGGGAATCAGCCCCAGCATTTT. Residues: CASSTTGMGNQPQHF. This chain links TRBV2 with TRBJ1-5, with a possible D match to TRBD1 (6 bases). In germline, CDR1 is SNHLY, CDR2 FYNNEI. The CDR3 covers 15 residues. Trimming removed 5 bases at V and 4 bases at J, with 15 bases between.